This TCR beta chain comes out of a study of early T cells in non-severe SARS-CoV-2 infection. Study as a whole: Sequencing was performed on bulk RNA from unsorted whole blood, leaving chains unpaired. Overall study findings and caveats: The study's VDJdb matching favored anti-spike CD8 responses and missed private and CD4 specificities.

In its sample, this clonotype was seen a few times. Its antigen remains unknown. Germline assignment: CDR1 ENHRY and CDR2 SYGVKD. This CDR3 has 14 residues. V dropped 6 bases and J dropped 9 bases, with 21 bases sitting between them. Unique molecular identifiers were affixed to single, distinct cDNA molecules. Via MiXCR, TCRdb re-called the 5' RACE reads, giving one row per CDR3 protein. Here the sample spans around 30,000 distinct CDR3 sequences, 5% to 7% being singletons. This chain joins TRBV10-3 and TRBJ2-7, with D perhaps TRBD1 or TRBD2 (5 bases each). This receptor was taken from an adult who was a healthcare worker with PCR-confirmed SARS-CoV-2 infection or an uninfected control (not recorded which). The sequenced sample consisted of whole blood. The CDR3 region has the DNA TGTGCCATCAGCCCGTTACACCCGGGGCTTGGGCAGTACTTC. As protein: CAISPLHPGLGQYF.